A selection of T cell receptor beta chains follows, all from one sample in a study of control samples from healthy donors and cancer patients. Repertoires were generated with immunoSEQ multiplex PCR, while TCRdb's copy carries only in-frame clones and drops some. The data contain 50,000 to 55,000 clones, more than 70% of them singletons. What was sequenced was PBMCs. These receptors were taken from a man in his forties or fifties with colorectal cancer. Each CDR3 is given with its conserved first and last residue. A D gene is named only where the DNA matches it firmly. A row's size may be missing; if present it is once, few, many or a size class.

j_call,clone_size,v_call,d_call,cdr3_length,cdr3_aa,cdr3_nt
TRBJ2-5,NA,TRBV5-1,TRBD2,13,CASCEGLAETQYF,TGCGCCAGCTGCGAGGGACTAGCGGAGACCCAGTACTTC
TRBJ1-5,NA,TRBV28,NA,12,CASSPNSQPQHF,TGTGCCAGCAGTCCCAACAGTCAGCCCCAGCATTTT
TRBJ2-7,NA,TRBV7-9,NA,11,CASSLSGPRDF,TGTGCCAGCAGCTTATCGGGCCCTCGGGACTTC
TRBJ2-6,NA,TRBV2,NA,16,CASRGAVSSGANVLTF,TGTGCCAGCAGGGGGGCGGTGAGCTCTGGGGCCAACGTCCTGACTTTC
TRBJ2-1,NA,TRBV18,NA,15,CASSPRQGGDDEQFF,TGTGCCAGCTCACCGCGGCAGGGGGGTGACGATGAGCAGTTCTTC
TRBJ2-7,once,TRBV4-1,NA,15,CASSQAQGRSYEQYF,TGCGCCAGCAGCCAAGCGCAGGGACGGTCCTACGAGCAGTACTTC
TRBJ2-6,once,TRBV13,NA,15,CASSLEVSGANVLTF,TGTGCCAGCAGCTTAGAGGTCTCTGGGGCCAACGTCCTGACTTTC
TRBJ2-7,NA,TRBV5-6,NA,14,CASSSWTEHYEQYF,TGTGCCAGCAGCTCCTGGACCGAACACTACGAGCAGTACTTC
TRBJ1-1,once,TRBV6-2/TRBV6-3,NA,16,CASSFPLYRAGTEAFF,TGTGCCAGCAGTTTTCCCCTTTACAGGGCGGGTACTGAAGCTTTCTTT
TRBJ2-7,NA,TRBV5-1,TRBD2,15,CASSLSWTSDYEQYF,TGCGCCAGCAGCCTCTCCTGGACTAGCGACTACGAGCAGTACTTC
TRBJ2-7,NA,TRBV14,NA,15,CASSPKGSRLYEQYF,TGTGCCAGCAGCCCCAAAGGATCTAGGCTCTACGAGCAGTACTTC
TRBJ1-3,NA,TRBV14,NA,18,CASSHTSFRRGSGNTIYF,TGTGCCAGCAGCCATACCTCATTCCGGCGGGGTTCGGGAAACACCATATATTTT
TRBJ2-1,NA,TRBV19,NA,15,CASTSTADSYNEQFF,TGTGCCAGCACTTCTACGGCGGACTCCTACAATGAGCAGTTCTTC
TRBJ2-7,NA,TRBV27,TRBD1,15,CASSLSRGQVYEQYF,TGTGCCAGCAGTTTATCAAGGGGACAGGTTTACGAGCAGTACTTC
TRBJ2-1,NA,TRBV6-1,NA,14,CASFFSPVYNEQFF,TGTGCCAGCTTTTTTTCGCCAGTCTACAATGAGCAGTTCTTC
TRBJ1-1,few,TRBV6-4,NA,13,CASRGTSNTEAFF,TGTGCCAGCAGAGGGACATCGAACACTGAAGCTTTCTTT
TRBJ2-5,few,TRBV29-1,NA,12,CSGRREEETQYF,TGCAGCGGACGACGAGAGGAGGAGACCCAGTACTTC
TRBJ2-3,NA,TRBV5-1,TRBD1,16,CASGPPRGLSTDTQYF,TGCGCCAGCGGTCCTCCAAGGGGGCTGAGCACAGATACGCAGTATTTT
TRBJ2-1,NA,TRBV12-3/TRBV12-4,NA,11,CASSLGNEQFF,TGTGCCAGCAGTTTAGGCAATGAGCAGTTCTTC
TRBJ2-2,NA,TRBV7-9,TRBD1,16,CASRQPTGGRTGELFF,TGTGCCAGCAGACAACCCACAGGGGGGCGGACCGGGGAGCTGTTTTTT
TRBJ1-2,NA,TRBV11-2,NA,15,CASSLDSGAYYGYTF,TGTGCCAGCAGCTTAGACTCAGGGGCGTACTATGGCTACACCTTC
TRBJ2-5,NA,TRBV24-1,NA,15,CATSDSRAGRETQYF,TGTGCCACCAGTGATAGCCGGGCAGGCAGGGAGACCCAGTACTTC
TRBJ2-7,NA,TRBV5-1,NA,14,CASSLVGTVGEQYF,TGCGCCAGCAGCTTGGTCGGGACCGTCGGCGAGCAGTACTTC
TRBJ1-1,few,TRBV30,NA,13,CAWTPDTQEEAFF,TGTGCCTGGACTCCGGACACTCAAGAGGAAGCTTTCTTT
TRBJ2-3,NA,TRBV28,NA,15,CASIQGQFSTDTQYF,TGTGCCAGCATTCAAGGACAGTTTAGCACAGATACGCAGTATTTT
TRBJ2-3,NA,TRBV14,TRBD2,15,CASSQVAGSTDTQYF,TGTGCCAGCAGCCAGGTAGCGGGGAGCACAGATACGCAGTATTTT
TRBJ2-7,NA,TRBV11-2,TRBD2,15,CASSPSSGTTYEQYF,TGTGCCAGCAGCCCTTCTAGCGGGACAACCTACGAGCAGTACTTC
TRBJ1-2,NA,TRBV18,TRBD1,13,CASSRQGATGYTF,TGTGCCAGCTCAAGACAGGGGGCTACTGGCTACACCTTC
TRBJ2-2,few,TRBV7-9,TRBD2,18,CASSLPPREGMRDRELFF,TGTGCCAGCAGTCTCCCACCTCGGGAGGGTATGCGAGATCGGGAGCTGTTTTTT
TRBJ2-1,NA,TRBV7-3,TRBD1,16,CASSRQAGGSYNEQFF,TGTGCCAGCAGCCGTCAGGCAGGGGGCTCCTACAATGAGCAGTTCTTC
TRBJ2-3,NA,TRBV9,TRBD2,16,CASSVVHGRATDTQYF,TGTGCCAGCAGCGTAGTGCACGGGAGGGCCACAGATACGCAGTATTTT
TRBJ1-2,NA,TRBV28,TRBD1,13,CASSTRGAGGYTF,TGTGCCAGCAGTACCAGGGGGGCGGGTGGCTACACCTTC
TRBJ2-1,NA,TRBV5-4,TRBD1,16,CASSGDRGPSYNEQFF,TGTGCCAGCAGCGGGGACAGGGGGCCCTCCTACAATGAGCAGTTCTTC
TRBJ2-7,NA,TRBV28,NA,14,CASSLLGQTYEQYF,TGTGCCAGCAGTTTACTCGGACAGACCTACGAGCAGTACTTC
TRBJ2-6,NA,TRBV5-4,NA,15,CASSWDGSGANVLTF,TGTGCCAGCAGCTGGGATGGGTCTGGGGCCAACGTCCTGACTTTC
TRBJ2-5,NA,TRBV7-3,TRBD2,13,CASSPSGQETQYF,TGTGCCAGCAGCCCTAGCGGGCAAGAGACCCAGTACTTC